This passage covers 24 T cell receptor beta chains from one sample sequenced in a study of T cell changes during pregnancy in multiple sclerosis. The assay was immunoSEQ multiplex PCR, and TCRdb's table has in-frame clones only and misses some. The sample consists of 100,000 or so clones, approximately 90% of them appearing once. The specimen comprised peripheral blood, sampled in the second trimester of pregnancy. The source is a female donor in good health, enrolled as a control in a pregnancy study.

The CDR3 DNA sequence: TGTGCCAGCAGTGAAGCGCAAAAGGGAGGTGAAAAACTGTTTTTT. Translating gives CASSEAQKGGEKLFF. The chain has TRBV2 and TRBJ1-4; D not resolved. The ends were cut back, 0 bases at V and 7 bases at J, with 12 bases in the middle. This CDR3 is built from 15 residues. Germline V gene lookup returns CDR1 SNHLY and CDR2 FYNNEI.

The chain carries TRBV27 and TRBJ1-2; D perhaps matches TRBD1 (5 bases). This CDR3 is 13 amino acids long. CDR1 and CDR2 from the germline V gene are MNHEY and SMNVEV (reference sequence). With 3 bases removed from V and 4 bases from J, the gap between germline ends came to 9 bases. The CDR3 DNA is TGTGCCAGCAGTTTCAGACAGACCTATGGCTACACCTTC. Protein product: CASSFRQTYGYTF.

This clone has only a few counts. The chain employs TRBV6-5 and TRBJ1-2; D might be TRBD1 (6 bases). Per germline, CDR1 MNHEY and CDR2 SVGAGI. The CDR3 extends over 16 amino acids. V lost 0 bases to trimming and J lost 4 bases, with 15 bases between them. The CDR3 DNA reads TGTGCCAGCAGTTACTCGTTTGAGGGGGTACGCTATGGCTACACCTTC. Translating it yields CASSYSFEGVRYGYTF.

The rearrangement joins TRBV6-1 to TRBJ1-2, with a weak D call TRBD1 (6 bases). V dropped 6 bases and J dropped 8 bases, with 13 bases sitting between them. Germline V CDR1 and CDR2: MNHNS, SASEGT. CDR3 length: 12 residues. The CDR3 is CASSQTGFGYTF. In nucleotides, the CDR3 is TGTGCCAGCAGCCAGACAGGCTTCGGCTACACCTTC.

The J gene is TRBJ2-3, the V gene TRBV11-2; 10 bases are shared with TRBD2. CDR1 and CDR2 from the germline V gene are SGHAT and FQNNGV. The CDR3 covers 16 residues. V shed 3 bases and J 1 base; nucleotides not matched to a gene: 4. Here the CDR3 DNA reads TGTGCCAGCAGCTTGGGAAGCGGGGGGGGCACAGATACGCAGTATTTT. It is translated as CASSLGSGGGTDTQYF.

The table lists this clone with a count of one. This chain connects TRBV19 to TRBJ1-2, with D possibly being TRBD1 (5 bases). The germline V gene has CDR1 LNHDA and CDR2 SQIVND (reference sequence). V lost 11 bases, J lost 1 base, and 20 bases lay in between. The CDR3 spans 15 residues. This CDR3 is CASTTSDMINYGYTF. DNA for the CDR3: TGTGCCTCCACCACCTCGGACATGATTAACTATGGCTACACCTTC.

CDR3 region: CASSPRQHSNQPQHF. The CDR3 coding sequence is TGTGCCAGCTCACCACGACAGCATAGCAATCAGCCCCAGCATTTT. V and J are TRBV18 and TRBJ1-5; TRBD1 might be the D (5 bases). Deletions cut 1 base from V and 0 bases from J, with 7 bases between. This CDR3 has 15 amino acids. Germline V lookup: CDR1 KGHSH, CDR2 LQKENI.

The CDR3 reads CASSQDSFSYEQYF. In DNA, the CDR3 is TGTGCCAGCAGTCAGGACAGCTTTTCCTACGAGCAGTACTTC. The V and J genes are TRBV7-2 and TRBJ2-7, with TRBD1 as a possible D gene (6 bases). Germline CDR1 is SGHTA and CDR2 is FQGNSA. The V and J ends lost 6 bases and 1 base respectively, with 13 bases between them. CDR3 length: 14 residues.

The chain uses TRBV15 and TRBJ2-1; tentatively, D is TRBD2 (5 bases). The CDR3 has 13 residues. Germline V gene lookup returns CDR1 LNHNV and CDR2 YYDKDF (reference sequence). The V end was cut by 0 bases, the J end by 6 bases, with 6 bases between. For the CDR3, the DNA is TGTGCCACCAGCAGAGATGGGAGCAATGAGCAGTTCTTC. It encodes CATSRDGSNEQFF. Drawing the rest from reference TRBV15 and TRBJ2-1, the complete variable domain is DAMVIQNPRYQVTQFGKPVTLSCSQTLNHNVMYWYQQKSSQAPKLLFHYYDKDFNNEADTPDNFQSRRPNTSFCFLDIRSPGLGDTAMYLCATSRDGSNEQFFGPGTRLTVL.

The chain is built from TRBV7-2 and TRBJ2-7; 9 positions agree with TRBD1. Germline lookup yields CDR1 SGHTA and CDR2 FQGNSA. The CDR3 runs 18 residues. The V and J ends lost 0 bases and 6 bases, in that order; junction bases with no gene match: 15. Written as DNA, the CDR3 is TGTGCCAGCAGCTTAGCGTCAATCGGGACAGGGAGGTTCGCCGAGCAGTACTTC. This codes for CASSLASIGTGRFAEQYF.

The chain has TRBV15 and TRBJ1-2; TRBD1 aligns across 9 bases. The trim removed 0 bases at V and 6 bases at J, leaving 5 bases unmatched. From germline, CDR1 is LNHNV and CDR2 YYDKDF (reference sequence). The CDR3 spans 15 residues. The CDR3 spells CATSREGTGIDGYTF. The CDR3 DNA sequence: TGTGCCACCAGCAGAGAAGGGACAGGGATCGATGGCTACACCTTC.

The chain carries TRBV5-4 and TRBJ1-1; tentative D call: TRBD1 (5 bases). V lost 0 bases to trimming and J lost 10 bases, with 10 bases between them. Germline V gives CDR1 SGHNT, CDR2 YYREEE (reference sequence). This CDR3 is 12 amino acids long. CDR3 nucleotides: TGTGCCAGCAGCTTGGGTCGGGGGGTAGCTTTCTTT. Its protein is CASSLGRGVAFF.

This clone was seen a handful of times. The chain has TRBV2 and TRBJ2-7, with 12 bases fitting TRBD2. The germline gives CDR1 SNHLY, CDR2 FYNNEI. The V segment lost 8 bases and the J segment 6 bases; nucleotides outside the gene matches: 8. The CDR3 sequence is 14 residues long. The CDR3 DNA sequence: TGTGCCAGCCTACCTAGCGGGAGGGGATCCGAGCAGTACTTC. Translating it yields CASLPSGRGSEQYF.

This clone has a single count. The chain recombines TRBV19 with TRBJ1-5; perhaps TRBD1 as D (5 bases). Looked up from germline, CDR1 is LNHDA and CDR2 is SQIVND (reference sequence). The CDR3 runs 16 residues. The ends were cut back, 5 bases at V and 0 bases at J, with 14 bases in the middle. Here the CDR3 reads CASSGGGHYSNQPQHF. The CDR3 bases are TGTGCCAGTAGTGGGGGAGGACACTATAGCAATCAGCCCCAGCATTTT.

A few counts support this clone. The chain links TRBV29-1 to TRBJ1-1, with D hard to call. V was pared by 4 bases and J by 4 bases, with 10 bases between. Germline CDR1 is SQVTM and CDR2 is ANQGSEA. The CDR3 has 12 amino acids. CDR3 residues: CSVVERATEAFF. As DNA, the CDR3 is TGCAGCGTTGTGGAGAGGGCCACTGAAGCTTTCTTT.

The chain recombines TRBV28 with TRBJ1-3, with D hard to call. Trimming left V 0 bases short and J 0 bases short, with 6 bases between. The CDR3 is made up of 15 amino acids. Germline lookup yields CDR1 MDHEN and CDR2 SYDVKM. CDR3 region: CASSLWRSSGNTIYF. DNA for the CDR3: TGTGCCAGCAGTTTATGGAGGAGCTCTGGAAACACCATATATTTT.

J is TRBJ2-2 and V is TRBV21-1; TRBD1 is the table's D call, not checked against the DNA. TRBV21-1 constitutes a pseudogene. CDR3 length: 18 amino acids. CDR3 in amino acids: CASSADSQAPNVTGELFF. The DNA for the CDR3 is TGTGCCAGCAGCGCCGACTCACAGGCTCCCAATGTAACCGGGGAGCTGTTTTTT.

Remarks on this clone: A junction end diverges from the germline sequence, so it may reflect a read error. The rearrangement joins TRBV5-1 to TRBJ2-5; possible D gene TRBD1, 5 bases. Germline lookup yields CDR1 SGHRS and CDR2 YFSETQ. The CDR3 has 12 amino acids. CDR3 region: CASRAREETQYF. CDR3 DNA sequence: TGTGCCAGCAGGGCCCGGGAAGAGACCCAGTACTTC. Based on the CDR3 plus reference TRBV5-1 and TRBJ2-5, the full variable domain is KAGVTQTPRYLIKTRGQQVTLSCSPISGHRSVSWYQQTPGQGLQFLFEYFSETQRNKGNFPGRFSGRQFSNSRSEMNVSTLELGDSALYLCASRAREETQYFGPGTRLLVL.

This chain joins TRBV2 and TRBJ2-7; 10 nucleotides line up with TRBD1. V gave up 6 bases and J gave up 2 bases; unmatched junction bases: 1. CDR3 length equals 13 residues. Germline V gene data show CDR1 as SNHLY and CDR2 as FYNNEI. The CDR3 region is CASRGQGAYEQYF. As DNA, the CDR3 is TGTGCCAGCAGAGGACAGGGGGCCTACGAGCAGTACTTC.

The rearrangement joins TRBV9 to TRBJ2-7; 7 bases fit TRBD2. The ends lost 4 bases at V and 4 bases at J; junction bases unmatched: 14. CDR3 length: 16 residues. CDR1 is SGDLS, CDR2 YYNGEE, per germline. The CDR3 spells CASSPWGDLGGYEQYF. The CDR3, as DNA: TGTGCCAGCAGCCCCTGGGGAGACTTGGGAGGGTACGAGCAGTACTTC.

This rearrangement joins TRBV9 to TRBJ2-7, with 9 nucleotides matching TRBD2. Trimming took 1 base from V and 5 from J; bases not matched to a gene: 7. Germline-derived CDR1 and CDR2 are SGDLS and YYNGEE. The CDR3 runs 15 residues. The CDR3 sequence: CASSVTASGNDEQYF. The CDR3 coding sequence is TGTGCCAGCAGCGTAACGGCTAGCGGGAACGACGAGCAGTACTTC.

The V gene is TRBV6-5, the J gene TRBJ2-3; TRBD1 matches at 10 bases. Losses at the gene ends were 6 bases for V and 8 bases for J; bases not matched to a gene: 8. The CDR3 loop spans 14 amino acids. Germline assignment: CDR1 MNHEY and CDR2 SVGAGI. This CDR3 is CASRTGTGVVTQYF. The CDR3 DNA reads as TGTGCCAGCAGAACCGGGACAGGGGTGGTTACGCAGTATTTT.

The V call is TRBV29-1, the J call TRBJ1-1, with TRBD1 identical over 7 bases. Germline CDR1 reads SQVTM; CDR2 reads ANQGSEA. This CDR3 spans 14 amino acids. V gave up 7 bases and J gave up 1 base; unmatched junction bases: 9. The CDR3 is CSANRGERNTEAFF. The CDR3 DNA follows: TGCAGCGCCAACAGGGGTGAGCGGAACACTGAAGCTTTCTTT.

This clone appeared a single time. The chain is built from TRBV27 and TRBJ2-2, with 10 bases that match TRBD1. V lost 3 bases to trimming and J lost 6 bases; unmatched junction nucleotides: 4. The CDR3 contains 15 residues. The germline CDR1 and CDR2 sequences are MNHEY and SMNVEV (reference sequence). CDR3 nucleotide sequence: TGTGCCAGCAGTTTCGGGGACAGGGGAGCCGGGGAGCTGTTTTTT. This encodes CASSFGDRGAGELFF.